These T cell receptor beta chains were read from a single sample in a study of cytomegalovirus exposure and HLA in healthy donors. TCRdb's table, derived via immunoSEQ multiplex PCR, lists solely in-frame clones and lacks some. The sample carries about 90,000 clones, roughly 60% recorded once. Input material: PBMCs. These receptors all stem from a woman aged 45 to 65 in good health and CMV-seropositive. CDR3s include the opening cysteine and the closing phenylalanine or tryptophan. The order of the fields is CDR3 DNA, CDR3 protein, V gene, clone size, J gene, D gene. The D gene is left open where the match is weak. Not all rows give a size; the values are once, few, many and, for expanded clones, a class.

DNA: TGCGCCAGCACTCAGGGGGACCCTAGCACAGATACGCAGTATTTT; CDR3: CASTQGDPSTDTQYF; V: TRBV5-1; size: .; J: TRBJ2-3; D: TRBD1
DNA: TGTGCCAGCAGCCAGACAGGAATCTCCTACAATGAGCAGTTCTTC; CDR3: CASSQTGISYNEQFF; V: TRBV7-6; size: .; J: TRBJ2-1; D: .
DNA: TGTGCCAGTAGTCTCGGGACAGGGGTGCTGGGGACAGATACGCAGTATTTT; CDR3: CASSLGTGVLGTDTQYF; V: TRBV19; size: .; J: TRBJ2-3; D: TRBD1
DNA: TGTGCCAGCAGCTTAACCTGGGCAACCAAAAACATTCAGTACTTC; CDR3: CASSLTWATKNIQYF; V: TRBV13; size: once; J: TRBJ2-4; D: .
DNA: TGTGCCGGAAACAGGGGTGTGACCGGGGAGCTGTTTTTT; CDR3: CAGNRGVTGELFF; V: TRBV7-9; size: few; J: TRBJ2-2; D: TRBD1
DNA: TGTGCCATCAGTGAGTCGGCAGCGTATAGCAATCAGCCCCAGCATTTT; CDR3: CAISESAAYSNQPQHF; V: TRBV10-3; size: few; J: TRBJ1-5; D: .
DNA: TGTGCCTGGGAGAGGAGTGAAAAACTGTTTTTT; CDR3: CAWERSEKLFF; V: TRBV30; size: few; J: TRBJ1-4; D: .
DNA: TGTGCCAGCAGCCTGACTAGCTACGAGCAGTATTTC; CDR3: CASSLTSYEQYF; V: TRBV16; size: .; J: TRBJ2-7; D: TRBD2
DNA: TGTGCCAGCAGTTCCGAGATCGAGCAGTACTTC; CDR3: CASSSEIEQYF; V: TRBV6-5; size: .; J: TRBJ2-7; D: .
DNA: TGTGCCAGCAGACAGGGGGAGAACACTGAAGCTTTCTTT; CDR3: CASRQGENTEAFF; V: TRBV2; size: many; J: TRBJ1-1; D: TRBD1
DNA: TGTGCCAGCAGTGAATCTGGGGCGTTCGATGAGCAGTTCTTC; CDR3: CASSESGAFDEQFF; V: TRBV2; size: .; J: TRBJ2-1; D: .
DNA: TGCAGCGTTGGGGTCGGACAGGCTAGCACAGATACGCAGTATTTT; CDR3: CSVGVGQASTDTQYF; V: TRBV29-1; size: .; J: TRBJ2-3; D: TRBD1
DNA: TGTGCCAGCAGCCTGGGACATGACTACGAGCAGTACTTC; CDR3: CASSLGHDYEQYF; V: TRBV7-7; size: .; J: TRBJ2-7; D: .
DNA: TGTGCCAGCACCGGGAATCCCCGGGAGACCCAGTACTTC; CDR3: CASTGNPRETQYF; V: TRBV11-2; size: .; J: TRBJ2-5; D: .
DNA: TGTGCCTGGACCCGGGAACAATTGAACACTGAAGCTTTCTTT; CDR3: CAWTREQLNTEAFF; V: TRBV30; size: medium-sized; J: TRBJ1-1; D: .
DNA: TGTGCCAGCAGGCAGGGGGCCTATAATTCACCCCTCCACTTT; CDR3: CASRQGAYNSPLHF; V: TRBV6-6; size: .; J: TRBJ1-6; D: TRBD1
DNA: TGTGCCAGCAGTGACGGGACAGGTGGAGGCTACACCTTC; CDR3: CASSDGTGGGYTF; V: TRBV28; size: .; J: TRBJ1-2; D: TRBD1
DNA: TGCGCCAGCAGCCAACCGGACAGAGCGGATCAGCCCCAGCATTTT; CDR3: CASSQPDRADQPQHF; V: TRBV4-1; size: many; J: TRBJ1-5; D: .
DNA: TGTGCCAGCAGCCTTTGGGGGGGCGGAGGCTACACCTTC; CDR3: CASSLWGGGGYTF; V: TRBV14; size: .; J: TRBJ1-2; D: .
DNA: TGTGCCAGCAGCCTGGACAATATCGCTGGAAACACCATATATTTT; CDR3: CASSLDNIAGNTIYF; V: TRBV28; size: .; J: TRBJ1-3; D: .
DNA: TGTGCCAGCAGCTTCGGGGGGACTTTGAAGCGAGAAAAACTGTTTTTT; CDR3: CASSFGGTLKREKLFF; V: TRBV7-2; size: .; J: TRBJ1-4; D: .
DNA: TGTGCCAGCAGCTCAAAATCGGGACAGGGGGCAGATGGCTACACCTTC; CDR3: CASSSKSGQGADGYTF; V: TRBV7-2; size: .; J: TRBJ1-2; D: TRBD1
DNA: TGTGCCAGCAGCCCCACCCTACTCCAGGGGGCCCCCTATGGCTACACCTTC; CDR3: CASSPTLLQGAPYGYTF; V: TRBV27; size: .; J: TRBJ1-2; D: TRBD1
DNA: TGTGCCAGCAGCGCGCGGTTGGGGAACACTGAAGCTTTCTTT; CDR3: CASSARLGNTEAFF; V: TRBV9; size: .; J: TRBJ1-1; D: .
DNA: TGCGCCAGCAGCCTCTTTACCGGGACTACCGAGCAGTACTTC; CDR3: CASSLFTGTTEQYF; V: TRBV5-1; size: .; J: TRBJ2-7; D: TRBD2
DNA: TGTGCCACCGGACAGGGTATACGGAATCAGCCCCAGCATTTT; CDR3: CATGQGIRNQPQHF; V: TRBV19; size: .; J: TRBJ1-5; D: TRBD1
DNA: TGTGCCAGTATTCAGGGGAGCACTGAAGCTTTCTTT; CDR3: CASIQGSTEAFF; V: TRBV19; size: few; J: TRBJ1-1; D: .
DNA: TGTGCCAGCAGCTCCTTCAGGAACTCCTACGAGCAGTACTTC; CDR3: CASSSFRNSYEQYF; V: TRBV5-8; size: .; J: TRBJ2-7; D: .
DNA: TGTGCCAGCAGCCCCCAGGGTATCTCTGAAGCTTTCTTT; CDR3: CASSPQGISEAFF; V: TRBV7-6; size: .; J: TRBJ1-1; D: .
DNA: TGTGCCAGCAGCCGACAGGGGACAATCTACGAGCAGTACTTC; CDR3: CASSRQGTIYEQYF; V: TRBV27; size: .; J: TRBJ2-7; D: TRBD1
DNA: TGTGCCAGCAGCTTAGCCTCGGACAGCTCCTACGAGCAGTACTTC; CDR3: CASSLASDSSYEQYF; V: TRBV7-6; size: few; J: TRBJ2-7; D: .
DNA: TGTGCCTGGAGTGAAGCGGGACTAGCGGGGGTACAAGATACGCAGTATTTT; CDR3: CAWSEAGLAGVQDTQYF; V: TRBV30; size: .; J: TRBJ2-3; D: TRBD2
DNA: TGTGCCAGCAGTGAACGAGATAATACAGATACGCAGTATTTT; CDR3: CASSERDNTDTQYF; V: TRBV2; size: few; J: TRBJ2-3; D: .
DNA: TGTGCCAGCAGCCTCGGACAGGCGACAGATACGCAGTATTTT; CDR3: CASSLGQATDTQYF; V: TRBV7-2; size: few; J: TRBJ2-3; D: TRBD1
DNA: TGTGCCAGCAGAGTGACAGCGGGATCCTATGGCTACACCTTC; CDR3: CASRVTAGSYGYTF; V: TRBV6-1; size: few; J: TRBJ1-2; D: .
DNA: TGCGCCAGCAGCTTGGAGGCAGGGCAAAGGCCTAACTATGGCTACACCTTC; CDR3: CASSLEAGQRPNYGYTF; V: TRBV5-1; size: .; J: TRBJ1-2; D: .
DNA: TGTGCCAGCAGTGGCTTTGGACAGGGTGGCATTCAGTACTTC; CDR3: CASSGFGQGGIQYF; V: TRBV2; size: .; J: TRBJ2-4; D: TRBD1
DNA: TGTGCCAGCAGGGACAGCATGAACACTGAAGCTTTCTTT; CDR3: CASRDSMNTEAFF; V: TRBV2; size: .; J: TRBJ1-1; D: .
DNA: TGCGCCAGCAGCTTGGACGGGGGGGGCCACAATGAGCAGTTCTTC; CDR3: CASSLDGGGHNEQFF; V: TRBV5-1; size: once; J: TRBJ2-1; D: TRBD2
DNA: TGTGCCAGCAGCCAGACGGTAGTACGGGCCTACAATGAGCAGTTCTTC; CDR3: CASSQTVVRAYNEQFF; V: TRBV4-2; size: .; J: TRBJ2-1; D: .
DNA: TGTGCCAGCAGCGTAGAGGGGGCGAACACAGATACGCAGTATTTT; CDR3: CASSVEGANTDTQYF; V: TRBV9; size: .; J: TRBJ2-3; D: TRBD1
DNA: TGCAGCGCGCCGGGACACCTCGGTGGCTACACCTTC; CDR3: CSAPGHLGGYTF; V: TRBV29-1; size: .; J: TRBJ1-2; D: .
DNA: TGTGCCAGCAGCGTAGACCCAGGACAGGGGGGCTATGGCTACACCTTC; CDR3: CASSVDPGQGGYGYTF; V: TRBV9; size: .; J: TRBJ1-2; D: TRBD1
DNA: TGCGCCAGCAGTGCTGCGATATCCTACGAGCAGTACTTC; CDR3: CASSAAISYEQYF; V: TRBV10-1; size: .; J: TRBJ2-7; D: .